Listed below are T cell receptor beta chains from one sample, sequenced in a study of beta chain features in type 1 diabetes. Data came from immunoSEQ multiplex PCR; TCRdb stores just in-frame clones and leaves some out. The table has around 250,000 clones, roughly 22% seen once. Source material: naive CD4+ T cells from blood. These receptors were collected from a woman in her forties with type 1 diabetes. Each CDR3 is given with its conserved first and last residue. A D gene is named only where the DNA matches it firmly. Clone size is not always given. Where it is, it says once, few, many or a class for expanded clones.

j_gene,abundance,d_gene,v_gene,CDR3nt,CDR3aa
TRBJ1-2,few,-,TRBV9,TGTGCCAGCTCCGAACAGGAAATTAACTATGGCTACACCTTC,CASSEQEINYGYTF
TRBJ2-3,-,-,TRBV5-4,TGTGCCAGCAGCTTCGGGATAGGCACAGATACGCAGTATTTT,CASSFGIGTDTQYF
TRBJ2-3,-,TRBD2,TRBV4-2,TGTGCCAGCAGCCCCCGGGGGGAGGTTACGCAGTATTTT,CASSPRGEVTQYF
TRBJ1-1,-,TRBD1,TRBV4-3,TGCGCCAGCAGCCAAGAAGACAGGGGATATACTGAAGCTTTCTTT,CASSQEDRGYTEAFF
TRBJ1-2,-,TRBD1,TRBV30,TGTGCCTGGAGTGCGACAGGGATGGGTACCTATGGCTACACCTTC,CAWSATGMGTYGYTF
TRBJ2-2,-,-,TRBV10-3,TGTGCCTACGCGCGGGTACCCGGGGAGCTGTTTTTT,CAYARVPGELFF
TRBJ1-1,-,TRBD1,TRBV19,TGTGCCAGTAGGACTACAGGGGTAGGGACTGAAGCTTTCTTT,CASRTTGVGTEAFF
TRBJ2-7,few,-,TRBV28,TGTGCCAGCAGTTCTCATCTGGGGCTCGAGCAGTACTTC,CASSSHLGLEQYF
TRBJ2-3,-,-,TRBV29-1,TGCAGCGCCCCTGAGCCTAGCACAGATACGCAGTATTTT,CSAPEPSTDTQYF
TRBJ2-5,-,TRBD2,TRBV5-1,TGCGCCAGCAGCTCACCCAAGACTAGCCCCGGCGAAGAGACCCAGTACTTC,CASSSPKTSPGEETQYF
TRBJ2-7,-,TRBD1,TRBV13,TGTGCCAGCAGCGCCCGACAGGGGTTACACGAGCAGTACTTC,CASSARQGLHEQYF
TRBJ1-1,few,TRBD1,TRBV7-9,TGTGCCAGCAGCTTCGACAGGGAGACTGAAGCTTTCTTT,CASSFDRETEAFF